The 8 T cell receptor beta chains listed next were all sequenced from one sample in a study of regulatory T cells in long-lasting Graves disease. Arm-PCR with iRepertoire HTBI primers amplified the CDR3 regions for these TCR beta libraries. TCRdb re-derived calls from the multiplex PCR reads in MiXCR, one entry per CDR3 protein. The table has 200,000 to 250,000 distinct CDR3 sequences, around 20% seen once. Noted time point: newly diagnosed GD, antithyroid drugs for less than 3 months. With RNA extracted from PBMCs as input, the TCR library was made. This specimen was peripheral blood mononuclear cells (PBMCs), taken at new diagnosis, from a patient treated with antithyroid drugs. These receptors were collected from a female donor with Graves disease.

This clonotype was observed a few times. The chain carries TRBV15 and TRBJ2-6, with 8 bases lining up with TRBD1. Germline assignment: CDR1 LNHNV and CDR2 YYDKDF (reference sequence). The CDR3 consists of 19 residues. V lost 6 bases and J lost 1; bases outside the gene matches: 14. In DNA form, the CDR3 reads TGTGCCACCAGAAAGCCCAGGGGGCCCCTCGGGTCTGGGGCCAACGTCCTGACTTTC. It yields the protein CATRKPRGPLGSGANVLTF.

As regards this clonotype: Given a far larger clone just one base away, this is likely a sequencing read error. The CDR3 is CASSVKGQGDYEQFF. The CDR3 coding sequence is TGTGCCAGCAGCGTAAAGGGACAGGGGGACTACGAGCAGTTCTTC. The chain has TRBV9 and TRBJ2-1, with TRBD1 matching 11 bases. V shed 1 base, J shed 10 bases, and the junction held 7 bases outside the gene matches. The germline gives CDR1 SGDLS, CDR2 YYNGEE. This CDR3 has 15 amino acids. The full variable domain, completed using reference TRBV9 and TRBJ2-1, is DSGVTQTPKHLITATGQRVTLRCSPRSGDLSVYWYQQSLDQGLQFLIQYYNGEERAKGNILERFSAQQFPDLHSELNLSSLELGDSALYFCASSVKGQGDYEQFFGPGTRLTVL.

Concerning this clonotype itself: The junction shows a germline mismatch at one end, possibly a read error. The J gene is TRBJ2-2, the V gene TRBV6-2 or TRBV6-3, with D perhaps given as TRBD1 or TRBD2 (5 bases each). The CDR3 has 15 amino acids. The germline V gene has CDR1 MNHEY and CDR2 SVGEGT. The CDR3 sequence: CTSSERGPDTGELFF. The CDR3 DNA is TGTACCAGCAGTGAAAGGGGACCAGACACCGGGGAGCTGTTTTTT.

This clonotype was seen a few times. The chain carries TRBV6-2 or TRBV6-3 and TRBJ2-3; the D gene is possibly TRBD2 (5 bases). Trimming cost V 2 bases and J 2 bases, with 8 bases left between them. CDR1 is MNHEY and CDR2 is SVGEGT in the germline V gene. This CDR3 contains 14 residues. As DNA, the CDR3 is TGTGCCAGCAGTTACACTAGACCCACAGATACGCAGTATTTT. Residues: CASSYTRPTDTQYF.

This clonotype was observed many times. The chain has TRBV20-1 and TRBJ1-1, with unresolved D. CDR3 length: 13 amino acids. CDR1 and CDR2 (germline): DFQATT, SNEGSKA (reference sequence). Trimming pared 0 bases from V and 6 bases from J, leaving 11 bases between. The CDR3 sequence: CSARDQRTPEAFF. CDR3 nucleotide sequence: TGCAGTGCTAGAGATCAGAGGACCCCTGAAGCTTTCTTT.

In its sample, this clonotype was seen many times. The V call is TRBV6-1, the J call TRBJ1-2; 9 nucleotides line up with TRBD1. This CDR3 region has 15 residues. V shed 5 bases, J shed 8 bases, and the junction held 12 bases outside the gene matches. CDR1 and CDR2 (germline): MNHNS, SASEGT. Here the CDR3 DNA reads TGTGCCAGCAGTCCCTCCGGGACAGGGTCAGGCGGCTACACCTTC. It specifies CASSPSGTGSGGYTF.

The chain joins TRBV4-3 to TRBJ1-2, with TRBD1 matching 7 bases. V trimming: 1 base; J trimming: 7 bases; junction bases outside the gene matches: 12. The germline CDR1 and CDR2 sequences are LGHNA and YSLEER. The CDR3 is made up of 16 amino acids. CDR3 protein: CASSQVARGQGIGYTF. The CDR3 nucleotides read TGCGCCAGCAGCCAAGTGGCTAGGGGGCAGGGTATTGGCTACACCTTC.

This clonotype was seen at least ten times. At one of its ends the junction is not consistent with the germline gene, which may arise from a read error. The V call is TRBV20-1, the J call TRBJ2-5; possible D gene TRBD1, 5 bases. Germline values: CDR1 DFQATT, CDR2 SNEGSKA (reference sequence). The CDR3 extends over 11 amino acids. The CDR3 sequence: CNAGQQETQYF. In DNA form, the CDR3 reads TGCAATGCTGGACAACAAGAGACCCAGTACTTC.